This T cell receptor beta chain was sequenced in a study of shared clonotypes between healthy human individuals. Turning to the study itself: There were three CD4 naive, three CD4 memory, two CD8 naive and one CD8 memory plates per donor. Study observations and caveats: Naive CD4 clonotypes were shared across a few donors at roughly 5%.

Assay used: immunoSEQ multiplex PCR; TCRdb lists only in-frame clones, some missing. In the table there are around 640,000 clones, around 96% of which are singletons. The V gene's germline CDR1 is SGHVS and CDR2 FQNEAQ. The CDR3 has 14 amino acids. The ends lost 0 bases at V and 10 bases at J; junction bases unmatched: 4. CD45RO-negative cells were positively selected for CCR7, leaving out terminally differentiated effector memory CD45RA+ cells. Notes on this clone: Its target is unknown.

Sequencing was done on a sample of naive CD8+ T cells sorted from blood. V and J are TRBV7-8 and TRBJ2-1, with TRBD2 identical over 9 bases. The TCR comes from a woman younger than 45 in good health. DNA of the CDR3: TGTGCCAGCAGCTTAGCCGGGACTAGCTGGGAGCAGTTCTTC. Amino acids: CASSLAGTSWEQFF.